A selection of T cell receptor beta chains follows, all from one sample in a study of blood T cell repertoires in COVID-19. Data came from immunoSEQ multiplex PCR; TCRdb stores just in-frame clones and leaves some out. The data hold about 100,000 clones, with around four fifths observed a single time. The sequenced sample consisted of peripheral blood. All receptors come from an older man with active or convalescent COVID-19. Each CDR3 is given without its conserved first and last residue. A D gene is named only where the DNA matches it firmly.

j_gene: TRBJ2-1
v_gene: TRBV7-2
d_gene: NA
CDR3aa: ASSLKLGAGQF

j_gene: TRBJ1-2
v_gene: TRBV4-1
d_gene: NA
CDR3aa: ASSQASPFYGYT

j_gene: TRBJ2-5
v_gene: TRBV7-2
d_gene: TRBD1
CDR3aa: ASSLGWTGSQETQY

j_gene: TRBJ2-3
v_gene: TRBV9
d_gene: TRBD2
CDR3aa: ASSSAGSGGVGGTDTQY

j_gene: TRBJ1-1
v_gene: TRBV3-1/TRBV3-2
d_gene: NA
CDR3aa: ASSQEGLMNTEAF

j_gene: TRBJ2-6
v_gene: TRBV14
d_gene: NA
CDR3aa: ASSPGTVANVLT

j_gene: TRBJ2-2
v_gene: TRBV5-1
d_gene: NA
CDR3aa: ASRQGGSPNTGELF

j_gene: TRBJ2-2
v_gene: TRBV24-1
d_gene: TRBD2
CDR3aa: ATRPTSGSRGELF

j_gene: TRBJ1-2
v_gene: TRBV4-3
d_gene: NA
CDR3aa: ASSQGGSYGYT

j_gene: TRBJ2-1
v_gene: TRBV19
d_gene: TRBD1
CDR3aa: ASSTPGQRLYNEQF

j_gene: TRBJ2-7
v_gene: TRBV5-1
d_gene: NA
CDR3aa: ASSRDSLPSGEQY

j_gene: TRBJ1-1
v_gene: TRBV29-1
d_gene: NA
CDR3aa: SVSYGLNTEAF

j_gene: TRBJ2-1
v_gene: TRBV2
d_gene: NA
CDR3aa: ASSEDITSYNEQF

j_gene: TRBJ2-7
v_gene: TRBV5-1
d_gene: TRBD2
CDR3aa: ASSLVAGEGYEQY

j_gene: TRBJ1-2
v_gene: TRBV30
d_gene: NA
CDR3aa: AWSLRVDGYT

j_gene: TRBJ2-5
v_gene: TRBV10-3
d_gene: TRBD2
CDR3aa: AISDRAGGTETQY

j_gene: TRBJ2-1
v_gene: TRBV5-4
d_gene: NA
CDR3aa: ASSLAGSYNEQF